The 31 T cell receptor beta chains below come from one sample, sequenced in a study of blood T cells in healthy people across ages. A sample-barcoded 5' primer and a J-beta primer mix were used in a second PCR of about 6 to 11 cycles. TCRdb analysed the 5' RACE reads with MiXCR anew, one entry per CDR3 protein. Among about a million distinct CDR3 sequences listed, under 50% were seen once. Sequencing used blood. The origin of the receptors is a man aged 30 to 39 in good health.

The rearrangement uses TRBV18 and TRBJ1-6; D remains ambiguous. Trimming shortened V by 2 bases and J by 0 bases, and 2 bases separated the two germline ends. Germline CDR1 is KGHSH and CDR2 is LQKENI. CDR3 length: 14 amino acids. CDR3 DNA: TGTGCCAGCTCACCAAGCTCCTATAATTCACCCCTCCACTTT. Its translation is CASSPSSYNSPLHF.

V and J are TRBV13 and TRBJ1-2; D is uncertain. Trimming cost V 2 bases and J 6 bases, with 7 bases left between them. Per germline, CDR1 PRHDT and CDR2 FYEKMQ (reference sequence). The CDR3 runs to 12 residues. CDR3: CASSLQEDGYTF. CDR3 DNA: TGTGCCAGCAGCTTACAGGAAGATGGCTACACCTTC.

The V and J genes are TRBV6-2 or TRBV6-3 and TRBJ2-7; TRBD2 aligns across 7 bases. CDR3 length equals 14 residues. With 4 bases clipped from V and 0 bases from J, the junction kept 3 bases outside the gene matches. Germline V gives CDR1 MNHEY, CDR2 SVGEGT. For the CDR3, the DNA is TGTGCCAGCAGTTCAAAGCGGGGCTCCTACGAGCAGTACTTC. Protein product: CASSSKRGSYEQYF.

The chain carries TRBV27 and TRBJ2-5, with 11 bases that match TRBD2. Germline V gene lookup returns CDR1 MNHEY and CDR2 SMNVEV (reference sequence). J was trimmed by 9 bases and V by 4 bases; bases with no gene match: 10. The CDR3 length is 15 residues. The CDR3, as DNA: TGTGCCAGCAGTTCCGGGACTAGCGGATTTTCGGCCCAGTACTTC. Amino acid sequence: CASSSGTSGFSAQYF.

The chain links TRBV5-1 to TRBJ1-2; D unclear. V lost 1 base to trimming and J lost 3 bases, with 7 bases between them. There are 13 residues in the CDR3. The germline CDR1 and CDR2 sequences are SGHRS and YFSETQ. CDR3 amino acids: CASSLYPDYGYTF. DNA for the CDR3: TGCGCCAGCAGCTTGTATCCAGACTATGGCTACACCTTC. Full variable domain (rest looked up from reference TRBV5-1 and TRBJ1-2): KAGVTQTPRYLIKTRGQQVTLSCSPISGHRSVSWYQQTPGQGLQFLFEYFSETQRNKGNFPGRFSGRQFSNSRSEMNVSTLELGDSALYLCASSLYPDYGYTFGSGTRLTVV.

CDR3 region: CASSQGQGLNQPQHF. DNA of the CDR3: TGCGCCAGCAGCCAAGGACAGGGACTCAATCAGCCCCAGCATTTT. The chain employs TRBV4-1 and TRBJ1-5; 7 bases are a match to TRBD1. This CDR3 is built from 15 residues. Germline lookup yields CDR1 MGHRA and CDR2 YSYEKL. V dropped 1 base and J dropped 3; count of bases not matched to a gene: 3.

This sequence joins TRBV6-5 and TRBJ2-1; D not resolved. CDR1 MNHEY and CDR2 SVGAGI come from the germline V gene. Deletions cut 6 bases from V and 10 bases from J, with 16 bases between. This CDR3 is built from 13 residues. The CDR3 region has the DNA TGTGCCAGCAGGAATCGCCAGGATTACGAGCAGTTCTTC. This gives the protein CASRNRQDYEQFF.

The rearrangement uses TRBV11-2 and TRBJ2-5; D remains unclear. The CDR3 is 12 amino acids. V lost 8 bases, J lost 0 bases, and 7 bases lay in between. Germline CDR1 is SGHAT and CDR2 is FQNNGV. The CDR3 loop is CASSWYQETQYF. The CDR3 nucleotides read TGTGCCAGCTCATGGTACCAAGAGACCCAGTACTTC.

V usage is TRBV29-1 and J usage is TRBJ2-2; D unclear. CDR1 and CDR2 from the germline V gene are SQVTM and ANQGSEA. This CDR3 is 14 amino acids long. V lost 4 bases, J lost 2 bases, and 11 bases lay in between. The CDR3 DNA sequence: TGCAGCGTTGTAGAGCCTACCAACACCGGGGAGCTGTTTTTT. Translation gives CSVVEPTNTGELFF.

The DNA for the CDR3 is TGTGCCAGCAGTGAATGGGGCGATACGCAGTATTTT. Translation: CASSEWGDTQYF. The chain has TRBV6-1 and TRBJ2-3, with TRBD1 as a possible D gene (5 bases). Germline CDR1 is MNHNS and CDR2 is SASEGT. V was shortened by 2 bases and J by 6 bases, with 6 bases between the two germline ends. This CDR3 has 12 residues.

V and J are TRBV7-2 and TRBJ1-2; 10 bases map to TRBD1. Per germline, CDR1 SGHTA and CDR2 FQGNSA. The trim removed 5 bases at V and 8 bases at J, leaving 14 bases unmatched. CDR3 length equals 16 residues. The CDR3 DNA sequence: TGTGCCAGCAGCCTATCAATTACGGGACAGGGGTGGGGCTACACCTTC. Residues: CASSLSITGQGWGYTF.

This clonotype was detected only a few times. The CDR3: CASSPPGTPYNEQFF. CDR3 sequence (DNA): TGTGCCAGCTCACCCCCAGGGACCCCCTACAATGAGCAGTTCTTC. The chain is built from TRBV18 and TRBJ2-1, with D perhaps being TRBD1 or TRBD2 (5 bases each). V gave up 3 bases and J gave up 2 bases, with 11 bases separating them. Germline CDR1 and CDR2: KGHSH and LQKENI. CDR3 length: 15 amino acids. The full variable domain, completed using reference TRBV18 and TRBJ2-1, is NAGVMQNPRHLVRRRGQEARLRCSPMKGHSHVYWYRQLPEEGLKFMVYLQKENIIDESGMPKERFSAEFPKEGPSILRIQQVVRGDSAAYFCASSPPGTPYNEQFFGPGTRLTVL.

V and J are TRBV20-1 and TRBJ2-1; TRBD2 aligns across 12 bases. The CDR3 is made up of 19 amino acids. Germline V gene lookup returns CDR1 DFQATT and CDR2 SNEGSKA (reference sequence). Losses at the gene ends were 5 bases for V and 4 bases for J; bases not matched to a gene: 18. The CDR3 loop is CSAPREGTTSGGTYNEQFF. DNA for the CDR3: TGCAGTGCTCCCCGCGAGGGGACGACTAGCGGGGGCACATACAATGAGCAGTTCTTC.

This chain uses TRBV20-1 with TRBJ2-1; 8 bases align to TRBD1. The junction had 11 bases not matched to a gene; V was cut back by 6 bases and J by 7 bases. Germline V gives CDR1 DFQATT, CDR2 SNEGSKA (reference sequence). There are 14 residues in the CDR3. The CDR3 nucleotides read TGCAGTGCCCCGGGCCAGGGGGCAATTAATGAGCAGTTCTTC. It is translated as CSAPGQGAINEQFF.

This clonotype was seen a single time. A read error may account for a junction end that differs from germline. CDR3 DNA: TGCGCCAGCCGGAGAGACAGGGGCTCACGGAAGTACTTC. Translation: CASRRDRGSRKYF. The chain is built from TRBV2 and TRBJ2-5; 8 positions agree with TRBD1. The CDR3 contains 13 residues. The germline gives CDR1 SNHLY, CDR2 FYNNEI.

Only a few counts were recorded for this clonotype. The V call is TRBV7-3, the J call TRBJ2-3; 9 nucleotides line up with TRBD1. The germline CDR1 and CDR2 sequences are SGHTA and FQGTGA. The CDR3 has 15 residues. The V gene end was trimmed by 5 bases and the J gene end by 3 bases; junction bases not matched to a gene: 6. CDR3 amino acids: CASSPWDRETDTQYF. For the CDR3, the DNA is TGTGCCAGCAGCCCGTGGGACAGGGAAACAGATACGCAGTATTTT. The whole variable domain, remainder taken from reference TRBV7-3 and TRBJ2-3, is GAGVSQTPSNKVTEKGKYVELRCDPISGHTALYWYRQSLGQGPEFLIYFQGTGAADDSGLPNDRFFAVRPEGSVSTLKIQRTERGDSAVYLCASSPWDRETDTQYFGPGTRLTVL.

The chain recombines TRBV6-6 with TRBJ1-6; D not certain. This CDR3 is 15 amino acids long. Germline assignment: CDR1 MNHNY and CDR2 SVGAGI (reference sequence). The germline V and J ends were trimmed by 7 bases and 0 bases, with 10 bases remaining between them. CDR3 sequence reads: CASTDGSSYNSPLHF. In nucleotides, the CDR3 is TGTGCCAGCACAGACGGGAGCTCCTATAATTCACCCCTCCACTTT.

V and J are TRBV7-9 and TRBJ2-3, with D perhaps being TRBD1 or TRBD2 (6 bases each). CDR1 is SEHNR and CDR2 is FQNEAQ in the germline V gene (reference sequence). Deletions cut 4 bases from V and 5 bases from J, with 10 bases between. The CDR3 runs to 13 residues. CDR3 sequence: CASSWGALDTQYF. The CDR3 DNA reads TGTGCCAGCAGCTGGGGGGCCTTAGATACGCAGTATTTT.

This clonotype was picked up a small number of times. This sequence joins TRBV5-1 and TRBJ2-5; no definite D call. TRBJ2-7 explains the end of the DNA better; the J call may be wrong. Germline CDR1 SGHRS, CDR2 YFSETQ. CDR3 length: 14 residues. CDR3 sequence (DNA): TGCGCCAGCAGCTACAGAGCTGTCCCCTACGAGCAGTACTTC. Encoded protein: CASSYRAVPYEQYF.

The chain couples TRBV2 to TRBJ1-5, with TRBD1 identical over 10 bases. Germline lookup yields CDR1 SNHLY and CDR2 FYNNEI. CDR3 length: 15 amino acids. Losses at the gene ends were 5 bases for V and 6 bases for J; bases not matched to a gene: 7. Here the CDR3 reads CASSSRDRGVQPQHF. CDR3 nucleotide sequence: TGTGCCAGCAGTTCCCGGGACAGGGGAGTTCAGCCCCAGCATTTT.

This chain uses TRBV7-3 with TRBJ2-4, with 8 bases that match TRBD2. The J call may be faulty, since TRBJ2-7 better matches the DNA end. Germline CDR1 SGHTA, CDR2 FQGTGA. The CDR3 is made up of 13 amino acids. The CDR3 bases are TGTGCCAGCAGCGCCGGGGGGGCCAACGAGCAGTACTTC. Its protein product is CASSAGGANEQYF.

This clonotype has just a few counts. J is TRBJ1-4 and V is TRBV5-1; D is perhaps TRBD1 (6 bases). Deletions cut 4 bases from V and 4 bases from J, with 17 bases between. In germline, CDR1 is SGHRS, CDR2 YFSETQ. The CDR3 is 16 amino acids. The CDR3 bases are TGCGCCAGCAGCGGAAAATCGGGGGGCGGTAATGAAAAACTGTTTTTT. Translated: CASSGKSGGGNEKLFF.

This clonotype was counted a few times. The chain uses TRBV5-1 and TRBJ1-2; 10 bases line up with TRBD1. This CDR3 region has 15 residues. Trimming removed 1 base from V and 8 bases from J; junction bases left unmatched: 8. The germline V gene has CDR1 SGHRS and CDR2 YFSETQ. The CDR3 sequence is CASSLTGTGVRGYTF. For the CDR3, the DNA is TGCGCCAGCAGCTTGACCGGGACAGGGGTTCGGGGCTACACCTTC.

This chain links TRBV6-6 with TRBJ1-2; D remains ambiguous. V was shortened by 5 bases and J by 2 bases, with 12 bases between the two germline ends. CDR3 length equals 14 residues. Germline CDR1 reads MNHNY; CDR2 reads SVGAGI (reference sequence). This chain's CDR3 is CASSPPGRNYGYTF. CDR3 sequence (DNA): TGTGCCAGCAGTCCACCGGGTAGAAACTATGGCTACACCTTC.

In DNA, the CDR3 is TGTGCCAGCAGTTTAGTGTCCCAGGCCCTCACCGGGGAGCTGTTTTTT. Its translation: CASSLVSQALTGELFF. The J gene is TRBJ2-2, the V gene TRBV28, with D hard to call. The V gene lost 2 bases and the J gene lost 4 bases, with 14 bases spanning the gap. This CDR3 comprises 16 residues. Germline lookup yields CDR1 MDHEN and CDR2 SYDVKM. Complete variable domain (other parts from reference TRBV28 and TRBJ2-2): DVKVTQSSRYLVKRTGEKVFLECVQDMDHENMFWYRQDPGLGLRLIYFSYDVKMKEKGDIPEGYSVSREKKERFSLILESASTNQTSMYLCASSLVSQALTGELFFGEGSRLTVL.

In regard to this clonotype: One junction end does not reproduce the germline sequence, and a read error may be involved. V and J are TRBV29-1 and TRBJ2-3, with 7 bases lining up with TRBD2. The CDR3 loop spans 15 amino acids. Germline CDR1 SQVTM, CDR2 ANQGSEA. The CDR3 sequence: CSGLRLAALTDTQYF. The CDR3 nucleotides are TGCAGCGGGCTGAGACTAGCCGCCTTGACAGATACACAGTATTTT.

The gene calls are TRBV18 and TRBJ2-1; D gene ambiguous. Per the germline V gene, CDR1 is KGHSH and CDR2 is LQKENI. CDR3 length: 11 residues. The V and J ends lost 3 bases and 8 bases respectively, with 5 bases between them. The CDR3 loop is CASSPYDEQFF. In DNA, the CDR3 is TGTGCCAGCTCACCGTACGATGAGCAGTTCTTC.

For the CDR3, the DNA is TGTGCCAGCAGCTTAGCCGTGGGGGGGATCACGGCAGATACGCAGTATTTT. Translating gives CASSLAVGGITADTQYF. This sequence joins TRBV13 and TRBJ2-3; 7 bases map to TRBD2. The CDR3 is 17 residues long. Germline V lookup: CDR1 PRHDT, CDR2 FYEKMQ (reference sequence). J was trimmed by 4 bases and V by 1 base; bases with no gene match: 11.

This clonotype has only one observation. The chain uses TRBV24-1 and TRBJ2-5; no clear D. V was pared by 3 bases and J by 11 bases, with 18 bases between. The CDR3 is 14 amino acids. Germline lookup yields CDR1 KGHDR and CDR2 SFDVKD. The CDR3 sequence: CATSDPPLTNEQYF. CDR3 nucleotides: TGTGCCACCAGTGATCCCCCCCTAACGAATGAGCAGTACTTC.

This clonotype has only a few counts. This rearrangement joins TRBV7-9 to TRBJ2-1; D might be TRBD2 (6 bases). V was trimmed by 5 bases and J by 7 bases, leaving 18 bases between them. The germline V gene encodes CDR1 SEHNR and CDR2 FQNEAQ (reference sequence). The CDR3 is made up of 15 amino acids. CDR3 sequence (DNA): TGTGCCAGCAGCCGGCGGGACCCGCGGGTGAATGAGCAGTTCTTC. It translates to CASSRRDPRVNEQFF.

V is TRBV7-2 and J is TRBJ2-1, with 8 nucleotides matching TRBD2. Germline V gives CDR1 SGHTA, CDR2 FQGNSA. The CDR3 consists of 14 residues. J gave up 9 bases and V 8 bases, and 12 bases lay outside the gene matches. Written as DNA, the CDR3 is TGTGCCAGCGATCTTCGGGCGGGAGGTGGTGAGCAGTTCTTC. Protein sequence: CASDLRAGGGEQFF.